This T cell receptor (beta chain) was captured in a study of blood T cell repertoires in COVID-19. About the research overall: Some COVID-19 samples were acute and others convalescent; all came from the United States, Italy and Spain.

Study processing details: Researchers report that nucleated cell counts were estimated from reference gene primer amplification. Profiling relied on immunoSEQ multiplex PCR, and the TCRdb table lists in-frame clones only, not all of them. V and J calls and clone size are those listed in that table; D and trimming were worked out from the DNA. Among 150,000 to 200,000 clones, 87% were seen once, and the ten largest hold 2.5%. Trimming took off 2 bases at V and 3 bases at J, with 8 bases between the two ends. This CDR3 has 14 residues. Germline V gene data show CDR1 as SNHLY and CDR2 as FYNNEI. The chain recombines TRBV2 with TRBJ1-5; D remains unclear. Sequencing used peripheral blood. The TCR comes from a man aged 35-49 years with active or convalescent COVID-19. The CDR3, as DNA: TGTGCCAGCAGTGAATTCGGTTACAATCAGCCCCAGCATTTT. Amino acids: CASSEFGYNQPQHF.